The present T cell receptor beta chain was sequenced within a study of CD8+ T cells in alopecia areata. Study conclusions and caveats: Resident alphabeta T-cell populations of normal skin are likewise subject to sequencing in scalp samples.

Sequencing templates came from extracted RNA that was reverse transcribed into cDNA. Measured with immunoSEQ multiplex PCR; TCRdb has only the in-frame clones, and not every one. The sample holds 150,000 to 200,000 clones, approximately 60% seen once. Turning to this clone: Its antigen is still unknown.

The sequencing input was CD4+ T cells sorted from blood. This sequence was found in a human donor in good health.

The CDR3 spells CATTGTIVYEQYF. CDR3 nucleotide sequence: TGTGCCACCACCGGGACTATCGTTTACGAGCAGTACTTC. The rearrangement links TRBV28 to TRBJ2-7, with 7 bases matching TRBD2. There are 13 residues in the CDR3. Germline-derived CDR1 and CDR2 are MDHEN and SYDVKM. The V gene end was trimmed by 10 bases and the J gene end by 4 bases; junction bases not matched to a gene: 10. Filled out from reference TRBV28 and TRBJ2-7, the complete variable domain reads DVKVTQSSRYLVKRTGEKVFLECVQDMDHENMFWYRQDPGLGLRLIYFSYDVKMKEKGDIPEGYSVSREKKERFSLILESASTNQTSMYLCATTGTIVYEQYFGPGTRLTVT.